Presented here are 12 T cell receptor beta chains from one specimen sequenced in a study of CD8 T cells in Susac syndrome. Reverse transcription of 0.5 to 1 ug RNA was performed with random hexamers. TCRdb reprocessed the immunoSEQ multiplex PCR reads with MiXCR, giving one entry per CDR3 protein. The sample lists more than 120,000 distinct CDR3 sequences, roughly 94% occurring once. Input material: CD4+ T cells from PBMCs. The receptors shown here come from a human donor in good health.

V and J are TRBV2 and TRBJ2-3, with D tentatively TRBD2 (7 bases). This CDR3 spans 15 amino acids. Germline V gives CDR1 SNHLY, CDR2 FYNNEI. V shed 8 bases and J shed 2 bases, with 17 bases lying between them. CDR3 coding DNA: TGTGCCAGCCTCTGGGGCGGGGGCCCCACAGATACGCAGTATTTT. Its translation: CASLWGGGPTDTQYF.

The chain carries TRBV6-1 and TRBJ2-5; D unresolved. CDR3 length: 14 residues. Germline V lookup: CDR1 MNHNS, CDR2 SASEGT. With 2 bases removed from V and 4 bases from J, the gap between germline ends came to 11 bases. The CDR3 spells CASSESGRLETQYF. CDR3 nucleotide sequence: TGTGCCAGCAGTGAATCTGGGCGCCTAGAGACCCAGTACTTC.

CDR3 sequence: CASAYSVLAKNIQYF. The CDR3 DNA is TGTGCCAGCGCCTATAGCGTCCTAGCCAAAAACATTCAGTACTTC. The rearrangement uses TRBV27 and TRBJ2-4, with D maybe TRBD2 (5 bases). Deletions cut 8 bases from V and 0 bases from J, with 14 bases between. The CDR3 spans 15 residues. Looked up from germline, CDR1 is MNHEY and CDR2 is SMNVEV (reference sequence).

This chain joins TRBV20-1 and TRBJ2-7; 7 bases line up with TRBD1. This CDR3 has 12 residues. Germline V CDR1 and CDR2: DFQATT, SNEGSKA (reference sequence). J lost 2 bases, V lost 5 bases, and 3 bases had no gene match. Written as DNA, the CDR3 is TGCAGTGCTGCCGGGACAGCCTACGAGCAGTACTTC. Protein sequence: CSAAGTAYEQYF.

V is TRBV11-2 and J is TRBJ2-1; 10 bases map to TRBD1. V shed 3 bases and J 2 bases; nucleotides not matched to a gene: 1. There are 15 residues in the CDR3. CDR1 and CDR2 from the germline V gene are SGHAT and FQNNGV. The CDR3 nucleotides read TGTGCCAGCAGCTTGGGGACAGGGGCCTACAATGAGCAGTTCTTC. Protein: CASSLGTGAYNEQFF.

The chain joins TRBV10-3 to TRBJ2-5; either TRBD1 or TRBD2 may supply D (5 bases each). This CDR3 spans 11 amino acids. The germline V gene encodes CDR1 ENHRY and CDR2 SYGVKD. V was pared by 10 bases and J by 5 bases, with 11 bases between. CDR3 in amino acids: CAKRGGETQYF. The CDR3, as DNA: TGTGCCAAGAGGGGCGGGGAGACCCAGTACTTC.

The chain uses TRBV6-6 and TRBJ1-5; D might be TRBD1 (5 bases). CDR3 size: 14 residues. Germline-derived CDR1 and CDR2 are MNHNY and SVGAGI (reference sequence). V gave up 6 bases and J gave up 5 bases, with 14 bases separating them. The CDR3 sequence: CASRTWQGHQPQHF. In DNA, the CDR3 is TGTGCCAGCAGAACGTGGCAGGGTCATCAGCCCCAGCATTTT.

The gene calls are TRBV24-1 and TRBJ1-5; unclear D gene. Looked up from germline, CDR1 is KGHDR and CDR2 is SFDVKD. The CDR3 runs to 12 residues. Between the trimmed V and J ends, which lost 3 bases and 3 bases, there was a span of 2 bases. CDR3 nucleotides: TGTGCCACCAGTGATACCAATCAGCCCCAGCATTTT. The encoded protein is CATSDTNQPQHF.

This clonotype appeared once. CDR3 DNA: TGCGCCAGCAGCTTCGACTGGGCCAACGTCCTGACTTTC. Amino acid sequence: CASSFDWANVLTF. The chain uses TRBV5-1 and TRBJ2-6; no clear D. CDR1 and CDR2 (germline): SGHRS, YFSETQ. V gave up 2 bases and J gave up 5 bases, with 5 bases separating them. The CDR3 has 13 residues.

This sequence joins TRBV2 and TRBJ2-7, with a tentative D call TRBD1 (5 bases). V dropped 7 bases and J dropped 3 bases, with 13 bases sitting between them. CDR1 is SNHLY, CDR2 FYNNEI, per germline. The CDR3 contains 13 residues. CDR3 sequence: CASKYYRNYEQYF. The CDR3 DNA follows: TGTGCCAGCAAGTATTACAGGAACTACGAGCAGTACTTC.

The rearrangement joins TRBV5-1 to TRBJ1-3; D is uncertain. V was shortened by 0 bases and J by 0 bases, with 13 bases between the two germline ends. In germline, CDR1 is SGHRS, CDR2 YFSETQ. This CDR3 is 17 amino acids long. CDR3 residues: CASSLVQAGFSGNTIYF. For the CDR3, the DNA is TGCGCCAGCAGCTTGGTGCAGGCAGGATTCTCTGGAAACACCATATATTTT.

V and J are TRBV20-1 and TRBJ1-1; D is unresolved. Germline V gene lookup returns CDR1 DFQATT and CDR2 SNEGSKA (reference sequence). The germline V and J ends were trimmed by 4 bases and 1 base, with 7 bases remaining between them. This CDR3 has 12 amino acids. CDR3: CSATGSNTEAFF. CDR3 nucleotides: TGCAGTGCTACAGGCTCGAACACTGAAGCTTTCTTT.